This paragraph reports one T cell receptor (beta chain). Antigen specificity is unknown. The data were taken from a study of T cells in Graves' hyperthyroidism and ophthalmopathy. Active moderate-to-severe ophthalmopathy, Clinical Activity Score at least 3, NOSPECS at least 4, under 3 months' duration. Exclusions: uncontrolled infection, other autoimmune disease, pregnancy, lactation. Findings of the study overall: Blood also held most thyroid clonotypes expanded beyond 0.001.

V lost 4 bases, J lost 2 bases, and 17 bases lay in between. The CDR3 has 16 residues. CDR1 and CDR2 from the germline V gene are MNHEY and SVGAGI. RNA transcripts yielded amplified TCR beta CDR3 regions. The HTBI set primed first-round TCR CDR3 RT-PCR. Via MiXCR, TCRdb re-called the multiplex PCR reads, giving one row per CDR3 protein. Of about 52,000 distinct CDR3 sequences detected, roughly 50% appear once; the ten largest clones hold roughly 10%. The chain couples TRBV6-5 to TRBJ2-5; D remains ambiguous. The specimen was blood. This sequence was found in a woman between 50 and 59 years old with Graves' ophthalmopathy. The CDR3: CASSCRVGKGQETQYF. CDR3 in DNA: TGTGCCAGCAGTTGCCGAGTGGGGAAAGGGCAAGAGACCCAGTACTTC.